A single sample gave rise to the 23 T cell receptor beta chains below, sequenced in a study of identical twins. TCRdb itself ran the 5' RACE reads through MiXCR, one entry per CDR3 protein. The sample carries 15,000 to 20,000 distinct CDR3 sequences, roughly 70% recorded once. The sequencing input was memory (CD45RO+) T cells sorted from blood. These receptors all come from a woman under 30 in good health. This table probably holds off-target reads from a library built for another chain.

The chain combines TRBV6-2 or TRBV6-3 with TRBJ2-7; 8 bases line up with TRBD1. CDR3 length: 17 residues. In germline, CDR1 is MNHEY, CDR2 SVGEGT. V lost 2 bases and J lost 4; bases outside the gene matches: 13. The CDR3 DNA reads TGTGCCAGCAGTTACAGACAGGGGTCCTCGCCGGTTTACGAGCAGTACTTC. Its translation is CASSYRQGSSPVYEQYF.

This clonotype has a single count. The V call is TRBV3-1, the J call TRBJ2-7; 9 bases map to TRBD2. This CDR3 is built from 15 residues. Germline CDR1 LGHDT, CDR2 YNNKEL (reference sequence). Unmatched junction bases numbered 4, after V lost 1 base and J lost 3 bases. The CDR3 DNA reads as TGTGCCAGCAGCCAAGCATTTAGCGGGAGCTACGAGCAGTACTTC. Protein sequence: CASSQAFSGSYEQYF.

The CDR3 protein is CSVGVNTEAFF. The CDR3 DNA sequence: TGCAGCGTTGGCGTGAACACTGAAGCTTTCTTT. The genes are TRBV29-1 and TRBJ1-1; D remains ambiguous. The germline V and J ends were trimmed by 4 bases and 0 bases, with 3 bases remaining between them. The CDR3 loop spans 11 amino acids. Germline V gene sequence: CDR1 SQVTM, CDR2 ANQGSEA.

The chain recombines TRBV11-3 with TRBJ2-1; D is ambiguous. The ends were cut back, 8 bases at V and 8 bases at J, with 16 bases in the middle. Germline CDR1 SGHNT, CDR2 YENEEA. CDR3 length: 13 amino acids. As DNA, the CDR3 is TGTGCCAGCTCCCAAGGTGGTAACGATGAGCAGTTCTTC. Its protein product is CASSQGGNDEQFF.

The rearrangement links TRBV10-1 to TRBJ2-1; 13 bases agree with TRBD2. After removal of 6 bases from V and 7 bases from J, the junction contained 12 bases not matched to a gene. CDR1 WNHNN and CDR2 SYGVQD come from the germline V gene (reference sequence). The CDR3 length is 17 residues. For the CDR3, the DNA is TGCGCCAGCAGCCAGAAAAGGGGACTAGCGGGGACTAATGAGCAGTTCTTC. Amino acids: CASSQKRGLAGTNEQFF.

V usage is TRBV3-1 and J usage is TRBJ2-1, with D possibly matching TRBD2 (5 bases). Looked up from germline, CDR1 is LGHDT and CDR2 is YNNKEL (reference sequence). The CDR3 has 13 residues. The V and J ends lost 1 base and 10 bases respectively, with 11 bases between them. This CDR3 is CASSQVRDREQFF. In DNA, the CDR3 is TGTGCCAGCAGCCAAGTTCGGGATCGGGAGCAGTTCTTC.

V is TRBV18 and J is TRBJ2-1; D is ambiguous. V lost 3 bases, J lost 0 bases, and 3 bases lay in between. This CDR3 is built from 13 residues. Per the germline V gene, CDR1 is KGHSH and CDR2 is LQKENI. The CDR3 sequence: CASSPISYNEQFF. CDR3 bases: TGTGCCAGCTCACCGATCTCCTACAATGAGCAGTTCTTC.

This clonotype came up a few times. This rearrangement joins TRBV2 to TRBJ2-7; D is perhaps TRBD2 (5 bases). With 8 bases removed from V and 2 bases from J, the gap between germline ends came to 13 bases. This CDR3 is built from 13 residues. CDR1 and CDR2 from the germline V gene are SNHLY and FYNNEI. CDR3 coding DNA: TGTGCCAGCGACCGGGGTTTAACCTACGAGCAGTACTTC. Amino acid sequence: CASDRGLTYEQYF.

The chain joins TRBV7-6 to TRBJ2-1, with D perhaps TRBD2 (6 bases). The V gene lost 1 base and the J gene lost 9 bases, with 13 bases spanning the gap. CDR3 length: 14 residues. Germline values: CDR1 SGHVS, CDR2 FNYEAQ. The CDR3 nucleotides read TGTGCCAGCAGCTTAGAGGAGCTAGCGTCTGAGCAGTTCTTC. Its protein is CASSLEELASEQFF.

The rearrangement uses TRBV29-1 and TRBJ1-1; a possible D gene is TRBD1 (6 bases). CDR3 length: 13 residues. From germline, CDR1 is SQVTM and CDR2 ANQGSEA. The CDR3 nucleotides are TGCAGACCGTGCGGACAGCGCCCGGCTGAAGCTTTCTTT. Encoded protein: CRPCGQRPAEAFF.

This clonotype has only a few counts. CDR3 loop: CSARDSSGINEQFF. DNA for the CDR3: TGCAGTGCTAGAGATTCTAGCGGGATCAATGAGCAGTTCTTC. This rearrangement joins TRBV20-1 to TRBJ2-1, with 9 bases that match TRBD2. Unmatched junction bases numbered 3, after V lost 0 bases and J lost 6 bases. Germline lookup yields CDR1 DFQATT and CDR2 SNEGSKA (reference sequence). There are 14 residues in the CDR3.

V usage is TRBV27 and J usage is TRBJ1-1, with TRBD1 matching 7 bases. V dropped 8 bases and J dropped 0; count of bases not matched to a gene: 15. Looked up from germline, CDR1 is MNHEY and CDR2 is SMNVEV (reference sequence). This CDR3 is 17 amino acids long. The CDR3 region is CASSKRQGGVMNTEAFF. The CDR3 nucleotides are TGTGCCAGCTCCAAAAGACAGGGAGGTGTGATGAACACTGAAGCTTTCTTT.

V is TRBV11-2 and J is TRBJ1-1, with a weak D call TRBD1 (5 bases). Trimming took off 7 bases at V and 1 base at J, with 7 bases between the two ends. The CDR3 runs to 12 residues. Germline V CDR1 and CDR2: SGHAT, FQNNGV. CDR3 DNA: TGTGCCAGCAACAGGCCGAACACTGAAGCTTTCTTT. Protein product: CASNRPNTEAFF.

The chain employs TRBV12-3 or TRBV12-4 and TRBJ2-1; unclear D gene. This CDR3 is 11 amino acids long. Trimming took off 1 base at V and 8 bases at J, with 3 bases between the two ends. In DNA form, the CDR3 reads TGTGCCAGCAGTTTAGAGTATGAGCAGTTCTTC. Translation: CASSLEYEQFF.

V is TRBV25-1 and J is TRBJ2-1; D call uncertain. V lost 3 bases to trimming and J lost 8 bases, with 5 bases between them. CDR1 and CDR2 (germline): MGHDK, SYGVNS. CDR3 length equals 11 residues. The CDR3 DNA follows: TGTGCCAGCAGTGAGATTGATGAGCAGTTCTTC. This sequence encodes CASSEIDEQFF.

The CDR3 nucleotides are TGTGCCTGGAGTGTCACTAGCGGACCCTACGAGCAGTACTTC. Translating it yields CAWSVTSGPYEQYF. The chain links TRBV30 to TRBJ2-7, with TRBD2 matching over 8 bases. The germline gives CDR1 GTSNPN, CDR2 SVGIG (reference sequence). J lost 2 bases, V lost 0 bases, and 3 bases had no gene match. CDR3 size: 14 residues.

CDR3 in amino acids: CASSLGPGTTEQYF. DNA for the CDR3: TGTGCCAGCAGCTTAGGCCCGGGGACTACGGAGCAGTACTTC. The rearrangement links TRBV7-2 to TRBJ2-7; the match to TRBD2 covers 7 bases. V dropped 1 base and J dropped 7; count of bases not matched to a gene: 7. The CDR3 has 14 residues. The V gene's germline CDR1 is SGHTA and CDR2 FQGNSA.

V is TRBV18 and J is TRBJ2-7, with D hard to call. Germline V lookup: CDR1 KGHSH, CDR2 LQKENI. The CDR3 extends over 12 amino acids. V was clipped by 3 bases and J by 5 bases, with 8 bases between them. The CDR3 loop reads CASSPRRDEQYF. In nucleotides, the CDR3 is TGTGCCAGCTCACCTAGGCGTGACGAGCAGTACTTC.

In this sample, this clonotype turned up a few times. The chain combines TRBV29-1 with TRBJ2-7, with D tentatively TRBD2 (6 bases). Germline V gene sequence: CDR1 SQVTM, CDR2 ANQGSEA. V was clipped by 7 bases and J by 2 bases, with 15 bases between them. The CDR3 covers 13 residues. This CDR3 is CSELRDSTYEQYF. For the CDR3, the DNA is TGCAGCGAGCTCCGGGACTCTACCTACGAGCAGTACTTC.

On this clonotype itself: A much more abundant neighbour one base away suggests this may be a read error. The chain is built from TRBV7-9 and TRBJ2-1; the D is unclear. The CDR3 has 11 amino acids. Germline V CDR1 and CDR2: SEHNR, FQNEAQ (reference sequence). Trimming removed 7 bases from V and 4 bases from J, with 5 bases in between. CDR3 in DNA: TGTGCCAGCATTGAGTACAATGAGCAGTTCTTC. As protein: CASIEYNEQFF.

The chain is built from TRBV6-2 or TRBV6-3 and TRBJ2-1, with D possibly TRBD2 on 6 matching bases. The CDR3 is made up of 17 amino acids. The V gene lost 4 bases and the J gene lost 4 bases, with 20 bases spanning the gap. Germline CDR1 and CDR2: MNHEY and SVGEGT. CDR3 in amino acids: CASSFPRRAVLYNEQFF. The CDR3 bases are TGTGCCAGCAGTTTTCCTCGGAGGGCCGTCTTGTACAATGAGCAGTTCTTC.

The gene calls are TRBV6-2 or TRBV6-3 and TRBJ2-1, with D uncertain. There are 14 residues in the CDR3. Germline V gene data show CDR1 as MNHEY and CDR2 as SVGEGT. Trimming removed 8 bases at V and 0 bases at J, with 11 bases between. CDR3 amino acids: CASSPFSSYNEQFF. The CDR3 coding sequence is TGTGCCAGCTCTCCGTTTAGCTCCTACAATGAGCAGTTCTTC.

Only a few counts were recorded for this clonotype. The genes are TRBV27 and TRBJ2-4; 8 bases map to TRBD1. Germline-derived CDR1 and CDR2 are MNHEY and SMNVEV (reference sequence). The CDR3 length is 16 residues. J was trimmed by 0 bases and V by 2 bases; bases with no gene match: 3. In DNA form, the CDR3 reads TGTGCCAGCAGTTTACGGACAGGGATAGCCAAAAACATTCAGTACTTC. Protein: CASSLRTGIAKNIQYF.